Below are 23 T cell receptor beta chains sequenced from a single sample in a study of OX40 agonist ivuxolimab in advanced cancers. Produced via immunoSEQ multiplex PCR; TCRdb's table is partial and in-frame only. The sample yields under 45,000 clones, 80% seen once. The sequenced sample was CD4+ or CD8+ T cells sorted from blood, obtained in a trial of the OX40 agonist ivuxolimab. The receptor set was obtained from an adult with an advanced solid tumor such as melanoma, head and neck, liver or kidney cancer.

This chain uses TRBV29-1 with TRBJ1-2; a weak D match, TRBD1 (5 bases). V was cut by 4 bases and J by 7 bases, with 13 bases left in between. The germline V gene encodes CDR1 SQVTM and CDR2 ANQGSEA. This CDR3 has 12 amino acids. CDR3 sequence: CSVASGAGGYTF. For the CDR3, the DNA is TGCAGCGTTGCGTCCGGGGCAGGTGGCTACACCTTC. Using reference TRBV29-1 and TRBJ1-2 for the parts outside the CDR3, the full variable domain is SAVISQKPSRDICQRGTSLTIQCQVDSQVTMMFWYRQQPGQSLTLIATANQGSEATYESGFVIDKFPISRPNLTFSTLTVSNMSPEDSSIYLCSVASGAGGYTFGSGTRLTVV.

V and J are TRBV7-9 and TRBJ2-2, with D uncertain. The CDR3 length is 15 residues. Per germline, CDR1 SEHNR and CDR2 FQNEAQ (reference sequence). The ends were cut back, 4 bases at V and 0 bases at J, with 9 bases in the middle. The CDR3 sequence: CASSYGFANTGELFF. The CDR3 DNA sequence: TGTGCCAGCAGCTACGGGTTCGCGAACACCGGGGAGCTGTTTTTT.

This rearrangement joins TRBV6-5 to TRBJ1-2; 10 positions agree with TRBD1. There are 15 residues in the CDR3. The V gene's germline CDR1 is MNHEY and CDR2 SVGAGI. After removal of 8 bases from V and 4 bases from J, the junction contained 10 bases not matched to a gene. The CDR3 DNA sequence: TGTGCCAGCGGAAAGGACAGGGGGGTTAGCTATGGCTACACCTTC. It specifies CASGKDRGVSYGYTF.

This chain connects TRBV5-1 to TRBJ2-2, with 11 bases identical to TRBD1. From germline, CDR1 is SGHRS and CDR2 YFSETQ. The CDR3 totals 19 residues. Trimming took 4 bases from V and 6 from J; bases not matched to a gene: 17. This CDR3 reads CASSPWTGGGVRGPGELFF. The CDR3 nucleotides are TGCGCCAGCAGCCCCTGGACAGGGGGCGGGGTGAGGGGACCCGGGGAGCTGTTTTTT.

CDR3 sequence reads: CASSTRNGRNQPQHF. Written as DNA, the CDR3 is TGTGCCAGCAGTACGCGGAATGGGAGGAATCAGCCCCAGCATTTT. This chain uses TRBV6-5 with TRBJ1-5; the D is unclear. Germline V gene data show CDR1 as MNHEY and CDR2 as SVGAGI. The germline V and J ends were trimmed by 5 bases and 4 bases, with 15 bases remaining between them. This CDR3 has 15 residues.

The V call is TRBV28, the J call TRBJ2-5, with TRBD1 identical over 8 bases. CDR3 length: 16 amino acids. Trimming took 5 bases from V and 5 from J; bases not matched to a gene: 13. Germline CDR1 and CDR2: MDHEN and SYDVKM. The DNA for the CDR3 is TGTGCCAGCAGTATTAGACAGGGGAGGTGGGAGGAGACCCAGTACTTC. Protein: CASSIRQGRWEETQYF.

This clone was seen only once. J is TRBJ2-3 and V is TRBV18; 13 positions agree with TRBD2. V trimming: 2 bases; J trimming: 3 bases; junction bases outside the gene matches: 2. CDR1 is KGHSH, CDR2 LQKENI, per germline. The CDR3 runs to 16 residues. This CDR3 is CASSPTSGGATDTQYF. The CDR3 DNA sequence: TGTGCCAGCTCACCAACTAGCGGGGGGGCGACAGATACGCAGTATTTT.

The V gene is TRBV5-1, the J gene TRBJ1-6; the D gene is possibly TRBD1 (5 bases). Germline values: CDR1 SGHRS, CDR2 YFSETQ. The CDR3 totals 15 residues. Between the trimmed V and J ends, which lost 2 bases and 6 bases, there was a span of 12 bases. The DNA for the CDR3 is TGCGCCAGCAGCTTAGGGTACAGGTTTAATTCACCCCTCCACTTT. It yields the protein CASSLGYRFNSPLHF. Based on the CDR3 plus reference TRBV5-1 and TRBJ1-6, the full variable domain is KAGVTQTPRYLIKTRGQQVTLSCSPISGHRSVSWYQQTPGQGLQFLFEYFSETQRNKGNFPGRFSGRQFSNSRSEMNVSTLELGDSALYLCASSLGYRFNSPLHFGNGTRLTVT.

This sequence joins TRBV5-1 and TRBJ1-1; D is unresolved. The germline V gene encodes CDR1 SGHRS and CDR2 YFSETQ. V lost 1 base and J 5 bases, leaving 15 bases between the germline ends. The CDR3 consists of 15 residues. In DNA form, the CDR3 reads TGCGCCAGCAGCTTGAGTACGGGCGCGGGGACTGAAGCTTTCTTT. Its protein is CASSLSTGAGTEAFF.

This rearrangement joins TRBV18 to TRBJ2-3; TRBD2 matches at 13 bases. With V trimmed by 8 bases and J by 4 bases, 3 bases remained unmatched. Per the germline V gene, CDR1 is KGHSH and CDR2 is LQKENI. The CDR3 length is 14 residues. CDR3 DNA: TGTGCCAGCCGAACTAGCGGGAGGGCAGATACGCAGTATTTT. Protein: CASRTSGRADTQYF. Based on the CDR3 plus reference TRBV18 and TRBJ2-3, the full variable domain is NAGVMQNPRHLVRRRGQEARLRCSPMKGHSHVYWYRQLPEEGLKFMVYLQKENIIDESGMPKERFSAEFPKEGPSILRIQQVVRGDSAAYFCASRTSGRADTQYFGPGTRLTVL.

V usage is TRBV11-2 and J usage is TRBJ2-3; 9 positions agree with TRBD1. The CDR3 runs to 13 residues. V was clipped by 1 base and J by 13 bases; unmatched bases: 6. Germline CDR1 and CDR2: SGHAT and FQNNGV. The CDR3 spells CASSLVTGQGKYF. DNA for the CDR3: TGTGCCAGCAGCTTAGTTACCGGACAGGGGAAGTATTTT.

Here the CDR3 DNA reads TGTGCTAGTGGGTTCGGACTAGCGGGAACAGATACGCAGTATTTT. Its protein product is CASGFGLAGTDTQYF. This chain links TRBV12-5 with TRBJ2-3, with 12 bases identical to TRBD2. V was pared by 6 bases and J by 3 bases, with 4 bases of the junction left unmatched. The CDR3 extends over 15 amino acids. Germline CDR1 LGHNT, CDR2 FRNRAP.

The rearrangement uses TRBV10-1 and TRBJ2-6, with 7 bases lining up with TRBD2. CDR1 is WNHNN, CDR2 SYGVQD, per germline (reference sequence). Trimming removed 0 bases from V and 2 bases from J; junction bases left unmatched: 4. The CDR3 spans 17 residues. The CDR3 sequence is CASSESTGGPGANVLTF. CDR3 nucleotide sequence: TGCGCCAGCAGTGAGTCGACGGGAGGCCCTGGGGCCAACGTCCTGACTTTC.

The V gene is TRBV5-1, the J gene TRBJ2-2, with 9 bases matching TRBD2. Germline values: CDR1 SGHRS, CDR2 YFSETQ. The CDR3 extends over 17 amino acids. The junction had 11 bases not matched to a gene; V was cut back by 4 bases and J by 4 bases. CDR3 in DNA: TGCGCCAGCAGCCTCATGGCGGGAGGGGACGCCACCGGGGAGCTGTTTTTT. Protein: CASSLMAGGDATGELFF.

J is TRBJ2-3 and V is TRBV7-9; 7 bases fit TRBD2. The CDR3 sequence is 15 residues long. In germline, CDR1 is SEHNR, CDR2 FQNEAQ (reference sequence). Losses at the gene ends were 4 bases for V and 6 bases for J; bases not matched to a gene: 10. This CDR3 reads CASSSPGGDRDTQYF. CDR3 in DNA: TGTGCCAGCAGCTCACCTGGGGGGGATAGGGATACGCAGTATTTT.

The sample holds a few counts of this clone. The chain uses TRBV28 and TRBJ2-2, with unresolved D. There are 13 residues in the CDR3. V was shortened by 4 bases and J by 1 base, with 4 bases between the two germline ends. Germline CDR1 reads MDHEN; CDR2 reads SYDVKM. Written as DNA, the CDR3 is TGTGCCAGCAGTTGGGGGAACACCGGGGAGCTGTTTTTT. Its translation: CASSWGNTGELFF.

This clone is a singleton in its sample. The CDR3 reads CASGYSQGNTEAFF. The CDR3 nucleotides read TGTGCTAGTGGTTATTCACAGGGGAACACTGAAGCTTTCTTT. This sequence joins TRBV12-5 and TRBJ1-1; perhaps TRBD1 as D (6 bases). The V end was cut by 4 bases, the J end by 1 base, with 10 bases between. CDR3 size: 14 residues. Germline V lookup: CDR1 LGHNT, CDR2 FRNRAP.

J is TRBJ1-1 and V is TRBV9; D is ambiguous. CDR1 SGDLS and CDR2 YYNGEE come from the germline V gene. This CDR3 spans 14 amino acids. Deletions cut 2 bases from V and 4 bases from J, with 12 bases between. The CDR3 DNA follows: TGTGCCAGCAGCGTGCGGCAGGAGGGCACTGAAGCTTTCTTT. Amino acid sequence: CASSVRQEGTEAFF. The full variable domain, with the rest looked up from reference TRBV9 and TRBJ1-1, is DSGVTQTPKHLITATGQRVTLRCSPRSGDLSVYWYQQSLDQGLQFLIQYYNGEERAKGNILERFSAQQFPDLHSELNLSSLELGDSALYFCASSVRQEGTEAFFGQGTRLTVV.

The V and J genes are TRBV7-2 and TRBJ2-1; 9 positions match TRBD1. V shed 1 base and J 2 bases; nucleotides not matched to a gene: 3. The CDR3 spans 16 residues. Germline assignment: CDR1 SGHTA and CDR2 FQGNSA. The CDR3 is CASSLGGQGTYNEQFF. The CDR3 DNA sequence: TGTGCCAGCAGCTTAGGGGGACAGGGAACCTACAATGAGCAGTTCTTC.

This chain connects TRBV30 to TRBJ1-3, with D unresolved. V was cut by 2 bases and J by 0 bases, with 8 bases left in between. CDR1 and CDR2 (germline): GTSNPN, SVGIG (reference sequence). The CDR3 loop spans 14 amino acids. CDR3 residues: CAWSQSLSGNTIYF. CDR3 coding DNA: TGTGCCTGGAGTCAGAGTCTCTCTGGAAACACCATATATTTT.

V is TRBV9 and J is TRBJ2-5; TRBD2 matches at 12 bases. The CDR3 is 18 residues long. The junction had 7 bases not matched to a gene; V was cut back by 0 bases and J by 1 base. Germline V gene data show CDR1 as SGDLS and CDR2 as YYNGEE. CDR3 in amino acids: CASSVAGLAGWGQETQYF. The CDR3 DNA sequence: TGTGCCAGCAGCGTAGCCGGACTAGCGGGGTGGGGCCAAGAGACCCAGTACTTC.

CDR3 amino acids: CASSYNRGDYNEQFF. The CDR3, as DNA: TGTGCCAGCAGCTACAACAGGGGGGACTACAATGAGCAGTTCTTC. The V gene is TRBV7-3, the J gene TRBJ2-1, with 8 bases lining up with TRBD1. The trim removed 4 bases at V and 3 bases at J, leaving 5 bases unmatched. This CDR3 has 15 amino acids. Germline CDR1 and CDR2: SGHTA and FQGTGA.

The chain carries TRBV6-4 and TRBJ1-6, with D perhaps TRBD1 (5 bases). The CDR3 extends over 13 amino acids. CDR1 and CDR2 from the germline V gene are MRHNA and SNTAGT. The germline V and J ends were trimmed by 5 bases and 13 bases, with 15 bases remaining between them. The CDR3 is CASSRDPLGPLHF. In DNA, the CDR3 is TGTGCCAGCAGTCGGGACCCCCTAGGGCCCCTCCACTTT.